This TCR beta chain was recorded in a study of blood T cell repertoires in COVID-19 (dated by TCRdb to 2018 to 2021). Context from the whole study: Samples covering the acute and convalescent phases of COVID-19 were provided by collaborators in the United States, Italy and Spain. The prospective study material was composed of cDNA or gDNA derived from T cells, B-cell-depleted T cells, or PBMCs. The dataset comprised deeply sampled blood TCRbeta repertoires from subjects exposed to, actively infected with, or recovered from COVID-19. The repertoires were released in a freely available public database intended as a resource for research on the immune response to SARS-CoV-2. The samples were drawn from two sources: the first 160 participants of the ongoing ImmuneRACE study, and 1,000 to 1,500 subjects contributed by 6 global collaborators. The sample metadata nearly always contained a de-identified subject ID, COVID-19 status, age in years and sex. Where available, HLA class I and class II types were taken from metadata supplied by the sample provider and were not determined by assay-based typing. Paper-wide results and their limitations: The amount of clinical and demographic metadata varied by source and participant and was provided uncurated.

The immunoSEQ Assay, a bias-controlled multiplex PCR, was used to amplify TCRbeta CDR3 regions from genomic DNA. Per the original workflow: The number of nucleated cells in each sample was estimated from the amplification of reference gene primers within the assay. To quantify the absolute abundance of each unique TCRbeta CDR3 rearrangement, sequence reads were collapsed and filtered. Productive Simpson clonality was computed per sample as the square root of Simpson's diversity index over productive rearrangements. Not all clones reach the TCRdb copy of this immuneACCESS table, which keeps in-frame sequences only. Checked studies attribute under half of the gap to unresolved V genes and leave the rest unexplained. The D gene and trimming were derived from the DNA, and the V and J assignments and clone size from that table. Recorded for this sample are 65,000 to 80,000 clones; over 70% of them occurred a single time. Roughly 8% of the sample goes to the ten largest clones.

Compared with germline, V lacks 5 bases and J lacks 3 bases; bases without a gene match: 13. From its cysteine to its phenylalanine, the CDR3 spans 16 amino acids. The DNA shown is the 48-base CDR3, in frame from base 1. In the germline V gene, CDR1 corresponds to KGHSH and CDR2 to LQKENI. Collaborating institutions collected whole blood in K2EDTA tubes following their own protocols. For TCRbeta analysis, collaborators shipped samples as frozen whole blood, isolated PBMCs, or DNA extracted from either of those sample types. With respect to this clone: Its target antigen remains unknown. No base-level quality is on record; no much larger clone is a single base apart.

The specimen was peripheral blood. The chain is made from TRBV18 and TRBJ2-7; 7 central nucleotides agree with TRBD1. The origin of this receptor is a man aged 45-60 years with active COVID-19. The DNA is TGTGCCAGCTCATCTGGGGCCGGGACAGACATCTACGAGCAGTACTTC. The encoded protein is CASSSGAGTDIYEQYF.